The 29 T cell receptor beta chains below come from one sample, sequenced in a study of T cells after yellow fever vaccination. A single record per CDR3 protein comes from TCRdb applying MiXCR to the 5' RACE reads. The sample shows under 700,000 distinct CDR3 sequences, approximately 16% of them seen only once. This specimen was PBMCs, taken less than 6 days after the first yellow fever vaccination. These receptor sequences come from a man between 18 and 35 years old who received the YFV17D yellow fever vaccine.

As concerns this clonotype: Germline is not matched at one junction end, which may reflect a read error. V gene TRBV20-1 combines with J gene TRBJ1-1; D might be TRBD1 (5 bases). CDR1 DFQATT and CDR2 SNEGSKA come from the germline V gene (reference sequence). The CDR3 loop spans 12 amino acids. DNA for the CDR3: TGCAGTGCTACAGGGCCGAACACTGAAGCTTCCTTT. It yields the protein CSATGPNTEASF.

J is TRBJ1-5 and V is TRBV12-3 or TRBV12-4; D uncertain. V was cut by 1 base and J by 4 bases, with 11 bases left in between. The CDR3 spans 15 residues. CDR3 region: CASSLGQTPNQPQHF. CDR3 DNA sequence: TGTGCCAGCAGTTTAGGGCAGACCCCAAATCAGCCCCAGCATTTT.

In its sample, this clonotype was seen a few times. The chain carries TRBV18 and TRBJ1-4, with D uncertain. Germline V gene data show CDR1 as KGHSH and CDR2 as LQKENI. Deletions cut 3 bases from V and 8 bases from J, with 10 bases between. The CDR3 contains 13 residues. CDR3 DNA sequence: TGTGCCAGCTCACCGTGGGGTGGCGAAAAACTGTTTTTT. It encodes CASSPWGGEKLFF.

This clonotype was detected a few times. The chain couples TRBV20-1 to TRBJ2-7; 10 positions match TRBD2. This CDR3 is 12 amino acids long. Germline V gene lookup returns CDR1 DFQATT and CDR2 SNEGSKA (reference sequence). V was clipped by 5 bases and J by 5 bases; unmatched bases: 3. The CDR3 loop is CSAPLAGDEQYF. CDR3 bases: TGCAGTGCTCCTCTAGCGGGGGACGAGCAGTACTTC.

V usage is TRBV5-4 and J usage is TRBJ2-4, with a tentative D call TRBD2 (5 bases). The CDR3 sequence is 14 residues long. Trimming took 1 base from V and 6 from J, leaving 11 bases between them. CDR1 is SGHNT, CDR2 YYREEE, per germline (reference sequence). The CDR3 loop is CASSLTGSGNIQYF. CDR3 bases: TGTGCCAGCAGCTTGACGGGGTCAGGAAACATTCAGTACTTC.

This clonotype was seen a handful of times. The chain uses TRBV20-1 and TRBJ2-2, with D hard to call. V dropped 2 bases and J dropped 4 bases, with 5 bases sitting between them. CDR1 and CDR2 (germline): DFQATT, SNEGSKA (reference sequence). The CDR3 runs to 12 residues. The CDR3 nucleotides read TGCAGTGCTAGATGGGCCACCGGGGAGCTGTTTTTT. Protein product: CSARWATGELFF.

This clonotype has more than one count but fewer than ten. V is TRBV5-6 and J is TRBJ2-2, with D possibly matching TRBD2 (5 bases). Trimming shortened V by 1 base and J by 3 bases, and 13 bases separated the two germline ends. The length of the CDR3 is 16 residues. Germline-derived CDR1 and CDR2 are SGHDT and YYEEEE. Here the CDR3 reads CASSLSGFGYTGELFF. The CDR3 DNA reads TGTGCCAGCAGCTTGTCGGGATTTGGTTACACCGGGGAGCTGTTTTTT. The full variable domain, its missing parts supplied by reference TRBV5-6 and TRBJ2-2, is DAGVTQSPTHLIKTRGQQVTLRCSPKSGHDTVSWYQQALGQGPQFIFQYYEEEERQRGNFPDRFSGHQFPNYSSELNVNALLLGDSALYLCASSLSGFGYTGELFFGEGSRLTVL.

This clonotype occurred a few times. The gene calls are TRBV15 and TRBJ2-1; 7 bases are a match to TRBD2. The CDR3 loop spans 15 amino acids. Trimming removed 3 bases from V and 1 base from J; junction bases left unmatched: 3. Germline CDR1 is LNHNV and CDR2 is YYDKDF (reference sequence). This CDR3 reads CATSRSGASYNEQFF. DNA of the CDR3: TGTGCCACCAGCAGGAGCGGGGCTTCCTACAATGAGCAGTTCTTC.

The rearrangement joins TRBV5-1 to TRBJ2-1; TRBD2 agrees at 10 bases. J was trimmed by 9 bases and V by 0 bases; bases with no gene match: 12. Germline V gene sequence: CDR1 SGHRS, CDR2 YFSETQ. The CDR3 has 17 amino acids. Written as DNA, the CDR3 is TGCGCCAGCAGCTTGGGGAGGGGGCTAGCGGGGGTTGCTGAGCAGTTCTTC. Translated, it gives CASSLGRGLAGVAEQFF.

V and J are TRBV6-2 or TRBV6-3 and TRBJ2-7; D is undetermined. The germline V gene encodes CDR1 MNHEY and CDR2 SVGEGT. This CDR3 has 15 amino acids. Trimming pared 5 bases from V and 0 bases from J, leaving 14 bases between. CDR3 sequence: CASSRIGSFSYEQYF. The CDR3 DNA reads TGTGCCAGCAGTCGGATAGGAAGTTTCTCCTACGAGCAGTACTTC.

The chain employs TRBV5-1 and TRBJ1-2; D possibly corresponds to TRBD1 (5 bases). The CDR3 has 15 amino acids. From germline, CDR1 is SGHRS and CDR2 YFSETQ. Trimming removed 4 bases from V and 1 base from J, with 14 bases in between. The CDR3 coding sequence is TGCGCCAGCAGCCCACCGACGGGGGATAACTATGGCTACACCTTC. It is translated as CASSPPTGDNYGYTF.

The genes are TRBV20-1 and TRBJ2-7; 8 bases align to TRBD1. V lost 5 bases and J lost 5; bases outside the gene matches: 8. CDR3 length: 13 residues. The V gene's germline CDR1 is DFQATT and CDR2 SNEGSKA (reference sequence). The CDR3 reads CSARDRGGHEQYF. The CDR3 DNA reads as TGCAGTGCTCGCGACAGGGGCGGACACGAGCAGTACTTC.

About this clonotype: A read error may be the cause here, since a much bigger clone is one base away. The rearrangement joins TRBV7-6 to TRBJ1-5, with 10 bases fitting TRBD1. CDR3 size: 15 residues. V lost 5 bases to trimming and J lost 3 bases; unmatched junction nucleotides: 4. Looked up from germline, CDR1 is SGHVS and CDR2 is FNYEAQ. CDR3: CASSPGTGVNQPQHF. For the CDR3, the DNA is TGTGCCAGCAGCCCAGGGACAGGGGTCAATCAGCCCCAGCATTTT. Variable domain in full (rest from reference TRBV7-6 and TRBJ1-5): GAGVSQSPRYKVTKRGQDVALRCDPISGHVSLYWYRQALGQGPEFLTYFNYEAQQDKSGLPNDRFSAERPEGSISTLTIQRTEQRDSAMYRCASSPGTGVNQPQHFGDGTRLSIL.

This clonotype was detected only a few times. The genes are TRBV29-1 and TRBJ1-1; TRBD1 is a possible D gene (5 bases). V was shortened by 7 bases and J by 11 bases, with 26 bases between the two germline ends. This CDR3 comprises 14 residues. Germline-derived CDR1 and CDR2 are SQVTM and ANQGSEA. This CDR3 reads CSGGMQAGTVFAFF. The CDR3 DNA sequence: TGCAGCGGGGGGATGCAGGCCGGAACGGTGTTCGCTTTCTTT. Full variable domain (remainder filled in from reference TRBV29-1 and TRBJ1-1): SAVISQKPSRDICQRGTSLTIQCQVDSQVTMMFWYRQQPGQSLTLIATANQGSEATYESGFVIDKFPISRPNLTFSTLTVSNMSPEDSSIYLCSGGMQAGTVFAFFGQGTRLTVV.

There are a few counts of this clonotype. This CDR3 is CASSEGKGTDTQYF. CDR3 bases: TGTGCCAGTAGTGAGGGGAAGGGCACAGATACGCAGTATTTT. The chain links TRBV19 to TRBJ2-3; possibly TRBD1 or TRBD2 for D (5 bases each). Between the trimmed V and J ends, which lost 5 bases and 1 base, there was a span of 10 bases. Per the germline V gene, CDR1 is LNHDA and CDR2 is SQIVND (reference sequence). This CDR3 spans 14 amino acids. Full variable domain (outside the CDR3, taken from reference TRBV19 and TRBJ2-3): DGGITQSPKYLFRKEGQNVTLSCEQNLNHDAMYWYRQDPGQGLRLIYYSQIVNDFQKGDIAEGYSVSREKKESFPLTVTSAQKNPTAFYLCASSEGKGTDTQYFGPGTRLTVL.

The chain uses TRBV6-6 and TRBJ2-1; tentatively, D is TRBD2 (5 bases). This CDR3 contains 13 residues. V lost 4 bases and J lost 8, with 12 bases in between. Germline CDR1 MNHNY, CDR2 SVGAGI (reference sequence). The CDR3 here is CASSFLASDEQFF. The CDR3 DNA follows: TGTGCCAGCAGTTTCCTAGCTTCGGATGAGCAGTTCTTC.

The chain is built from TRBV9 and TRBJ2-1; 8 positions agree with TRBD1. The CDR3 runs to 15 residues. The junction had 6 bases not matched to a gene; V was cut back by 0 bases and J by 7 bases. Germline lookup yields CDR1 SGDLS and CDR2 YYNGEE. CDR3 region: CASSVVTQGANEQFF. The CDR3 region has the DNA TGTGCCAGCAGCGTAGTAACCCAGGGGGCGAATGAGCAGTTCTTC.

The chain links TRBV15 to TRBJ2-3, with D uncertain. The CDR3 extends over 13 amino acids. V lost 5 bases to trimming and J lost 6 bases, with 12 bases between them. CDR1 is LNHNV, CDR2 YYDKDF, per germline (reference sequence). CDR3 bases: TGTGCCACCAGCTGGCCCCGCAAGGATACGCAGTATTTT. This codes for CATSWPRKDTQYF.

The chain links TRBV5-5 to TRBJ2-5, with no clear D. This CDR3 region has 14 residues. Germline assignment: CDR1 SGHKS and CDR2 YYEKEE (reference sequence). V lost 2 bases to trimming and J lost 0 bases, with 8 bases between them. The DNA of the CDR3 is TGTGCCAGCAGCTTCCTGGCAGACCAAGAGACCCAGTACTTC. This translates into CASSFLADQETQYF.

The V gene is TRBV6-1, the J gene TRBJ2-1; possible D gene TRBD2, 6 bases. V was pared by 7 bases and J by 12 bases, with 22 bases between. The CDR3 loop spans 14 amino acids. From germline, CDR1 is MNHNS and CDR2 SASEGT. The CDR3 DNA is TGTGCCAGCATCCCGCCGGGGACTGAGGGTAGGCAGTTCTTC. Translating gives CASIPPGTEGRQFF.

This chain joins TRBV5-4 and TRBJ2-5, with D perhaps TRBD1 or TRBD2 (6 bases each). V was cut by 0 bases and J by 4 bases, with 10 bases left in between. Per the germline V gene, CDR1 is SGHNT and CDR2 is YYREEE (reference sequence). There are 14 residues in the CDR3. The CDR3 is CASSLAGARETQYF. The CDR3 DNA follows: TGTGCCAGCAGCTTGGCGGGGGCGAGAGAGACCCAGTACTTC.

In this sample, this clonotype turned up a few times. V usage is TRBV9 and J usage is TRBJ2-1; possibly TRBD2 for D (6 bases). Germline-derived CDR1 and CDR2 are SGDLS and YYNGEE. The CDR3 length is 17 residues. Trimming stripped 0 bases from V and 0 bases from J, with 13 bases between. The CDR3 here is CASSVEAGVGSYNEQFF. The CDR3 bases are TGTGCCAGCAGCGTAGAAGCGGGTGTTGGCTCCTACAATGAGCAGTTCTTC.

V usage is TRBV7-6 and J usage is TRBJ2-6; no clear D gene. Trimming removed 5 bases from V and 4 bases from J, with 18 bases in between. The CDR3 totals 17 residues. From germline, CDR1 is SGHVS and CDR2 FNYEAQ. CDR3 in DNA: TGTGCCAGCAGCGCCCAGGAAGGGAATTCCGGGGCCAACGTCCTGACTTTC. Protein product: CASSAQEGNSGANVLTF.

This rearrangement joins TRBV27 to TRBJ2-3, with TRBD1 as a possible D gene (6 bases). The CDR3 loop spans 16 amino acids. The germline CDR1 and CDR2 sequences are MNHEY and SMNVEV (reference sequence). The V and J ends lost 6 bases and 3 bases respectively, with 19 bases between them. CDR3: CASRPARGKDTDTQYF. The CDR3 DNA sequence: TGTGCCAGCAGGCCAGCCAGGGGCAAGGATACAGATACGCAGTATTTT.

Comment on this clonotype: An end of the junction differs from the germline gene, which may be a read error. This chain uses TRBV20-1 with TRBJ1-5, with 7 bases fitting TRBD1. Germline V gene lookup returns CDR1 DFQATT and CDR2 SNEGSKA (reference sequence). The length of the CDR3 is 17 residues. The CDR3 sequence: CSARDSGQPYSNQPQHF. CDR3 DNA: TGCAGTGCTAGAGATTCGGGACAGCCTTATAGCAATCAACCCCAGCATTTT.

This clonotype has only a few counts. The chain has TRBV7-6 and TRBJ2-5, with D tentatively TRBD1 (5 bases). V was pared by 0 bases and J by 4 bases, with 9 bases between. The CDR3 runs to 14 residues. The germline gives CDR1 SGHVS, CDR2 FNYEAQ. CDR3 bases: TGTGCCAGCAGCTTAGCCAGGGTCGGAGAGACCCAGTACTTC. Amino acid sequence: CASSLARVGETQYF. The full variable domain, with the rest looked up from reference TRBV7-6 and TRBJ2-5, is GAGVSQSPRYKVTKRGQDVALRCDPISGHVSLYWYRQALGQGPEFLTYFNYEAQQDKSGLPNDRFSAERPEGSISTLTIQRTEQRDSAMYRCASSLARVGETQYFGPGTRLLVL.

This clonotype was seen once. This chain connects TRBV5-4 to TRBJ2-3; tentative D call: TRBD2 (6 bases). Per the germline V gene, CDR1 is SGHNT and CDR2 is YYREEE (reference sequence). This CDR3 region has 16 residues. Trimming shortened V by 4 bases and J by 0 bases, and 15 bases separated the two germline ends. The CDR3 spells CASSPSSASSTDTQYF. CDR3 coding DNA: TGTGCCAGCAGCCCCTCTAGCGCGTCTAGCACAGATACGCAGTATTTT.

This clonotype was found many times. The V call is TRBV5-6, the J call TRBJ1-2, with D perhaps TRBD1 (6 bases). Trimming removed 0 bases from V and 8 bases from J, with 11 bases in between. CDR1 is SGHDT, CDR2 YYEEEE, per germline. There are 13 residues in the CDR3. CDR3 amino acids: CASSLDRVGGYTF. The CDR3, as DNA: TGTGCCAGCAGCTTGGACAGGGTGGGCGGCTACACCTTC.

This clonotype was counted only a few times. The V and J genes are TRBV15 and TRBJ1-2; 9 nucleotides match TRBD1. The length of the CDR3 is 17 residues. CDR1 and CDR2 from the germline V gene are LNHNV and YYDKDF (reference sequence). The V segment lost 0 bases and the J segment 9 bases; nucleotides outside the gene matches: 14. For the CDR3, the DNA is TGTGCCACCAGCAGAGATCAAGGGAGGGGACAGGGAATTAGCTACACCTTC. It encodes CATSRDQGRGQGISYTF.